The 2 T cell receptor beta chains listed next were all sequenced from one sample in a study of T cells in Graves' hyperthyroidism and ophthalmopathy. Template material for amplifying TCR beta CDR3 regions consisted of RNA transcripts. The HTBI primer set was used in a first-round RT-PCR of the TCR CDR3. Each CDR3 protein gets one entry after TCRdb re-called the multiplex PCR reads with MiXCR. Of some 600,000 distinct CDR3 sequences listed, about 43% are singletons. Material: peripheral blood or thyroid tissue (not recorded which). The receptors here all came from a woman in her late teens or twenties with Graves' hyperthyroidism.

The chain has TRBV7-9 and TRBJ2-7, with 14 nucleotides matching TRBD2. The CDR3 spans 16 residues. Germline CDR1 SEHNR, CDR2 FQNEAQ (reference sequence). Germline trimming cut 6 bases from V and 1 base from J; bases unmatched to any gene: 5. In nucleotides, the CDR3 is TGTGCCAGCAGGGGGACTAGCGGGAGTAAATCCTACGAGCAGTACTTC. Residues: CASRGTSGSKSYEQYF.

Regarding this clonotype: A read error may be the cause here, since a much bigger clone is one base away. V is TRBV10-3 and J is TRBJ2-7; D is possibly TRBD2 (5 bases). The CDR3 runs 12 residues. Germline V lookup: CDR1 ENHRY, CDR2 SYGVKD. CDR3 protein: CASSEISDEQYF. CDR3 bases: TGTGCCAGCAGTGAGATTAGCGACGAGCAGTACTTC.